Given below is one T cell receptor beta chain in context. No antigen is known for it. No base quality information exists; no much larger clone differs at one position. Using the deep immunoSEQ assay, TCR CDR3 regions were amplified from genomic DNA by multiplex PCR. For each cell subset, the extracted genomic DNA was distributed evenly across all wells of several immunoSEQ 96-well plates, and each plate served as one replicate. For sorted subsets, each replicate PCR was loaded with 200 ng genomic DNA, equivalent to some 27,000 T cell genomes. Purified libraries were quantified with a Qubit 3.0 fluorometer, sized on a Bioanalyzer 2100, and re-quantified with the KAPA Library Quantification kit. Each immunoSEQ 96-well plate was sequenced on its own single-read 150-cycle Illumina NextSeq 550 flow cell. The authors' pipeline ran thus. Because the immunoSEQ output held only junctional sequences and lacked quality scores, the filtering could not match the filtering applied to full-length reads. To assign V/J genes and CDR3, sequences were annotated against IMGT germline references using PyIR, a Python wrapper for IgBLAST v1.9. Any read was removed if the V/J assignment was weak (E-value above 1e-6), the CDR3 was missing, or the read contained stop codons, out-of-frame junctions, or ambiguous translated residues. V3J clonotypes were defined as sequences sharing an identical inferred V gene, J gene, and CDR3 amino acid sequence. Percentage overlap between repertoires was computed as shared unique clonotypes divided by the size of the smaller repertoire. RTK rarefaction, the Chao1 estimator, and Recon v2.1 estimates of unobserved clonotypes were used to assess repertoire richness. For all TCRbeta clonotypes obtained by the gDNA method from a handful of donors, generation probabilities were computed with OLGA. The clones in this table, taken by TCRdb from immuneACCESS, are in-frame only. Not every clone is retained; where verified, under half of the shortfall comes from an unresolved V gene, and the cause of the rest is unknown. That table supplies the V and J calls and clone size; D and trimming were determined from the DNA. The sample data list some 2 million clones, and 95% of these were observed just once. More than 0.1% of the sample is taken by the ten largest.

Based on the germline V gene (reference sequence), the CDR1 and CDR2 sequences are GTSNPN and SVGIG. The V end loses 0 bases and the J end loses 12 bases, and a stretch of 19 bases separates them. From the cysteine through the phenylalanine, the CDR3 covers 14 amino acids. Kept here is only the CDR3 DNA, which spans 42 bases and is read in frame from base 1. The donors were healthy, HIV-negative adults with no recently reported acute infections or vaccinations. Every donor was a Caucasian adult living in Nashville, Tennessee, USA. CD4+ T cells were enriched by magnetic negative selection; naive cells were then positively selected on CD45RA, and the negative fraction formed the memory subset. Blood was collected by leukapheresis, and PBMCs were isolated by Ficoll-Histopaque density gradient centrifugation and then cryopreserved in liquid nitrogen vapor phase. Purity and quantity of every magnetically sorted T cell population were checked by analytical flow cytometry. Genomic DNA was isolated from every sorted fraction and measured by UV absorbance on a Nanodrop 2000c.

The record originates from a study of shared clonotypes between healthy human individuals (dated by TCRdb to 2018 to 2021). Some background on the complete study: The cohort comprised two women and a few men aged 18 to 49 years. Leukapheresis yielded between about 0.94 and 9.5 billion PBMCs per donor. Libraries were prepared and TCR repertoires were sequenced by different laboratories using diverse techniques, in order to increase sequencing depth and limit assay-specific biases. The study deeply sequenced blood TCR repertoires of five healthy adults to estimate repertoire size and the extent of clonotype sharing between individuals. For each donor, CD4 naive and CD4 memory were each given three plates, CD8 naive was given two plates, and CD8 memory was given one plate.

Overall results and qualifications from the work: Sampling was restricted to blood, and TCR repertoires in tissues likely differ from the TCR repertoires found in blood. Compared with non-shared clonotypes, clonotypes shared by all four sorted-subset donors had higher generation probabilities. Based on pairwise subsampling, the degree of clonotype sharing among donors was expected to be affected by sequencing depth. Estimated clonotype richness was generally larger for naive than for memory subsets. Even with the large sequencing depth, rarefaction of the sorted-subset datasets indicated that sequencing was incomplete. Because the study included only a small number of donors, the genetic and exposure-history diversity represented was limited. Sharing across several donors was observed for around 5% of naive CD4, over 3% of naive CD8, 2% to 2.5% of memory CD4, and around 0.4% of memory CD8 clonotypes.

The chain links TRBV30 with TRBJ2-3; TRBD2 could be the D gene, as 7 bases match. This receptor was identified in a man aged 18 to 29 in good health. The material sequenced was naive CD4+ T cells sorted from blood. The cell subset or site label for this specimen denotes: CD45RA+ positively selected. The bases are TGTGCCTGGAGTGTACGGGGCGGGGGCTTCGTCCAGTATTTT. It encodes CAWSVRGGGFVQYF.